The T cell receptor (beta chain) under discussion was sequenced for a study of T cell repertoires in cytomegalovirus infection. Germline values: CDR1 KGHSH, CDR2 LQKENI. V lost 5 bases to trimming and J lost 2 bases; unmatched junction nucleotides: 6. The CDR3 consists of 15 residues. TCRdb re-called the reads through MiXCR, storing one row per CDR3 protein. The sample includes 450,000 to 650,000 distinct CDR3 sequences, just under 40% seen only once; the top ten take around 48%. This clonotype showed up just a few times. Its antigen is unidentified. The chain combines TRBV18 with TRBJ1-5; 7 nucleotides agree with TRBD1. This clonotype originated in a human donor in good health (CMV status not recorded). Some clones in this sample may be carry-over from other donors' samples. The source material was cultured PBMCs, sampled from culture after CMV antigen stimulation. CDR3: CASSSRGQGNQPQHF. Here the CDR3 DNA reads TGTGCCAGCTCATCTAGGGGGCAAGGCAATCAGCCCCAGCATTTT.